Each of the 25 T cell receptor beta chains below was sequenced from the same sample in a study of T cell clonality in common variable immunodeficiency. Repertoires were generated with immunoSEQ multiplex PCR, while TCRdb's copy carries only in-frame clones and drops some. Observed in the sample are fewer than 50,000 clones, none of them singletons. Sequencing was done on a sample of peripheral blood mononuclear cells. Receptor source: a person aged 18 to 70 in good health.

This clone showed up many times. The CDR3 is cut off 3 residues early in the read; its end comes from the germline J gene. V gene TRBV29-1 combines with J gene TRBJ1-3; TRBD1 agrees at 8 bases. The trim removed 6 bases at V and 6 bases at J, leaving 7 bases unmatched. The CDR3 spans 13 residues. Germline-derived CDR1 and CDR2 are SQVTM and ANQGSEA. CDR3 loop: CSVDGQGQNTIYF. The part of the CDR3 DNA that was read is TGCAGCGTGGATGGACAGGGACAAAACACC.

This clone has at least ten counts. The DNA ends 3 residues before the CDR3 does, and the rest of the CDR3 is filled in from the germline J gene. The V gene is TRBV19, the J gene TRBJ1-2, with D possibly TRBD1 on 6 matching bases. CDR1 LNHDA and CDR2 SQIVND come from the germline V gene (reference sequence). Trimming took off 0 bases at V and 6 bases at J, with 14 bases between the two ends. The CDR3 contains 15 residues. Partial CDR3 DNA: TGTGCCAGTAGTATAGATTTTCAGGGGCTTGATGGC. Protein: CASSIDFQGLDG. The whole CDR3 sequence reads CASSIDFQGLDGYTF.

This clone was seen at least ten times. CDR3 in amino acids: CASSRGQEYEQYF. The covered CDR3 bases are TGTGCCAGCAGCCGGGGACAGGAGTACGAG. The chain recombines TRBV7-9 with TRBJ2-7; 8 bases agree with TRBD1. With the read ending 3 residues before the CDR3 end, the germline J gene is used to fill in that end. The V segment lost 5 bases and the J segment 4 bases; nucleotides outside the gene matches: 4. The CDR3 loop spans 13 amino acids. The V gene's germline CDR1 is SEHNR and CDR2 FQNEAQ (reference sequence).

This clone was seen ten or more times. The missing CDR3 end, 3 residues past where the read stops, is filled in from the germline J gene. The chain uses TRBV18 and TRBJ1-1, with D perhaps TRBD1 (5 bases). V lost 0 bases to trimming and J lost 5 bases, with 13 bases between them. The CDR3 extends over 15 amino acids. The germline V gene has CDR1 KGHSH and CDR2 LQKENI. The part of the CDR3 DNA that was read is TGTGCCAGCTCACCACCGTCTCTGGGGGGAACTGAA. It specifies CASSPPSLGGTE. The full-length CDR3 reads as CASSPPSLGGTEAFF.

This clone occurred many times. Read sequence stops 3 residues before the CDR3 end, and the germline J gene provides the missing end. J is TRBJ2-3 and V is TRBV7-9, with a tentative D call TRBD1 (6 bases). V gave up 4 bases and J gave up 4 bases, with 12 bases separating them. CDR3 size: 14 residues. CDR1 is SEHNR and CDR2 is FQNEAQ in the germline V gene (reference sequence). This CDR3 reads CASSSRQGPDTQYF. CDR3 DNA, as far as it was read: TGTGCCAGCAGCTCGCGCCAGGGGCCAGATACG.

A remark on this clone: The read is 3 residues too short to cover the CDR3 end, so that end is filled in from the germline J gene. The rearrangement joins TRBV19 to TRBJ1-2; 9 nucleotides align to TRBD1. Germline V lookup: CDR1 LNHDA, CDR2 SQIVND (reference sequence). The CDR3 spans 14 residues. The CDR3 is CASRGQGSYNDYTF. The sequenced part of the CDR3 DNA is TGTGCCAGTAGGGGACAGGGCTCCTACAATGAC.

This clone was seen ten or more times. The read comes to an end 3 residues before the CDR3 does, leaving the germline J gene to fill in the end. The genes are TRBV5-1 and TRBJ1-1; 7 nucleotides line up with TRBD1. CDR1 SGHRS and CDR2 YFSETQ come from the germline V gene. The CDR3 runs to 15 residues. The V and J ends lost 4 bases and 0 bases, in that order; junction bases with no gene match: 6. This chain's CDR3 is CASSRLTGLNTEAFF. The sequenced CDR3 bases are TGCGCCAGCAGCCGCCTGACAGGGCTGAACACTGAA. The variable domain in full, completed from reference TRBV5-1 and TRBJ1-1, reads KAGVTQTPRYLIKTRGQQVTLSCSPISGHRSVSWYQQTPGQGLQFLFEYFSETQRNKGNFPGRFSGRQFSNSRSEMNVSTLELGDSALYLCASSRLTGLNTEAFFGQGTRLTVV.

At least ten counts were recorded for this clone. The CDR3 end lies 3 residues beyond the end of the read and is filled in from the germline J gene. This sequence joins TRBV5-1 and TRBJ2-1, with TRBD2 matching over 14 bases. The V gene's germline CDR1 is SGHRS and CDR2 YFSETQ. The CDR3 extends over 17 amino acids. Trimming removed 5 bases from V and 9 bases from J; junction bases left unmatched: 13. CDR3 loop: CASRGLGLAGGAGEQFF. The sequenced part of the CDR3 DNA is TGCGCCAGCAGGGGCCTTGGACTAGCGGGGGGCGCGGGTGAG.

This clone was detected ten times or more. From the germline J gene comes the end of the CDR3, since the read stops 3 residues before it. The rearrangement links TRBV14 to TRBJ2-1; the match to TRBD1 covers 8 bases. CDR1 is SGHDN, CDR2 FVKESK, per germline. The CDR3 runs to 16 residues. The V gene end was trimmed by 4 bases and the J gene end by 1 base; junction bases not matched to a gene: 6. The CDR3 loop is CASSRWTGQSYNEQFF. CDR3 DNA (partial): TGTGCCAGCAGCCGATGGACAGGGCAATCCTACAATGAG.

This clone was seen many times. The read is 3 residues too short to cover the CDR3 end, so that end is filled in from the germline J gene. The rearrangement joins TRBV28 to TRBJ1-2; maybe TRBD1 (5 bases). The CDR3 is 15 amino acids. Trimming took off 6 bases at V and 5 bases at J, with 19 bases between the two ends. Germline V gene sequence: CDR1 MDHEN, CDR2 SYDVKM. The CDR3: CASSPVRTLKYGYTF. CDR3 bases read: TGTGCCAGCAGCCCAGTTCGGACACTAAAATATGGC.

At least ten counts were recorded for this clone. The CDR3 end lies 3 residues beyond the end of the read and is filled in from the germline J gene. This sequence joins TRBV30 and TRBJ2-3; maybe TRBD2 (6 bases). V lost 1 base, J lost 2 bases, and 16 bases lay in between. The CDR3 consists of 16 residues. Looked up from germline, CDR1 is GTSNPN and CDR2 is SVGIG (reference sequence). CDR3 bases read: TGTGCCTGGAGTGGCGGGGCCCGGGGCTACACAGATACG. It translates to CAWSGGARGYTDT. The CDR3 reads in full as CAWSGGARGYTDTQYF. The full variable domain, completed using reference TRBV30 and TRBJ2-3, is SQTIHQWPATLVQPVGSPLSLECTVEGTSNPNLYWYRQAAGRGLQLLFYSVGIGQISSEVPQNLSASRPQDRQFILSSKKLLLSDSGFYLCAWSGGARGYTDTQYFGPGTRLTVL.

This clone occurred many times. The read falls 3 residues short of the CDR3 end, and the missing part is taken from the germline J gene. The chain has TRBV5-6 and TRBJ2-5, with D tentatively TRBD1 (6 bases). The germline gives CDR1 SGHDT, CDR2 YYEEEE. V was pared by 1 base and J by 5 bases, with 12 bases between. CDR3 length: 14 residues. The DNA read from the CDR3 is TGTGCCAGCAGCTTGACGACAGGCGGGGAGACC. It translates to CASSLTTGGET. The complete CDR3 reads CASSLTTGGETQYF. The complete variable domain, with remaining parts taken from reference TRBV5-6 and TRBJ2-5, reads DAGVTQSPTHLIKTRGQQVTLRCSPKSGHDTVSWYQQALGQGPQFIFQYYEEEERQRGNFPDRFSGHQFPNYSSELNVNALLLGDSALYLCASSLTTGGETQYFGPGTRLLVL.

As concerns this clone: The read stops 3 residues short of the end of the CDR3; the missing end is completed from the germline J gene. The chain couples TRBV5-6 to TRBJ1-1, with 7 positions matching TRBD1. Germline CDR1 SGHDT, CDR2 YYEEEE. CDR3 size: 15 residues. The DNA read from the CDR3 is TGTGCCAGCAGCGCCGGGACAGCCTATTCCTATGGC. Its translation is CASSAGTAYSYG. The whole CDR3 protein is CASSAGTAYSYGAFF.

This clone was seen ten or more times. The CDR3 end falls 3 residues outside the read, so it is completed with the germline J gene. The genes are TRBV12-3 or TRBV12-4 and TRBJ2-7; unclear D gene. This CDR3 has 15 amino acids. The germline V and J ends were trimmed by 1 base and 0 bases, with 10 bases remaining between them. The CDR3 spells CASSLGPASSYEQYF. The DNA read from the CDR3 is TGTGCCAGCAGTTTAGGGCCAGCTAGCTCCTACGAG.

This clone has ten or more counts. From the germline J gene comes the end of the CDR3, since the read stops 3 residues before it. The chain recombines TRBV11-2 with TRBJ2-7; unclear D gene. Trimming left V 5 bases short and J 0 bases short, with 14 bases between. The CDR3 is 15 residues long. Germline V lookup: CDR1 SGHAT, CDR2 FQNNGV. This CDR3 is CASSRPGDSSYEQYF. The sequenced part of the CDR3 DNA is TGTGCCAGCAGCCGACCAGGTGATAGCTCCTACGAG.

This clone came up a few times. A far larger clone is one nucleotide away, so this likely arose from a read error. The CDR3 goes on 3 residues after the read ends, and that part is filled in from the germline J gene. Other DNA sequences in the sample encode the same CDR3. The chain employs TRBV6-1 and TRBJ1-2; 8 bases are shared with TRBD1. V lost 4 bases to trimming and J lost 4 bases; unmatched junction nucleotides: 5. This CDR3 is built from 14 residues. Germline loops: CDR1 MNHNS, CDR2 SASEGT. The CDR3 DNA, read in part, is TGTGCCAGCAGTGCCACAGGGGGAGGCTATGGC. As protein: CASSATGGGYG. In full, the CDR3 reads CASSATGGGYGYTF.

This clone occurred many times. The CDR3 end falls 3 residues outside the read, so it is completed with the germline J gene. The genes are TRBV7-9 and TRBJ2-1, with D possibly being TRBD2 (6 bases). Per germline, CDR1 SEHNR and CDR2 FQNEAQ (reference sequence). Trimming cost V 4 bases and J 6 bases, with 16 bases left between them. The CDR3 spans 15 residues. CDR3 DNA (partial): TGTGCCAGCAGCTCCAAGCGGAGGGTCGGCAATGAG. Translating gives CASSSKRRVGNE. Given in full, the CDR3 is CASSSKRRVGNEQFF.

This clone has ten or more counts. The read stops 3 residues short of the end of the CDR3; the missing end is completed from the germline J gene. The chain employs TRBV19 and TRBJ2-4, with TRBD1 matching 7 bases. The J segment lost 0 bases and the V segment lost 6 bases, leaving 5 bases of the junction unmatched. The CDR3 totals 15 residues. Germline CDR1 and CDR2: LNHDA and SQIVND (reference sequence). The CDR3 sequence: CASSPGQIAKNIQYF. The part of the CDR3 DNA that was read is TGTGCCAGTAGCCCGGGACAGATAGCCAAAAACATT.

This clone was seen at least ten times. The sequence runs out 3 residues before the end of the CDR3; the remainder is reconstructed from the germline J gene. The chain has TRBV4-1 and TRBJ2-3; 8 bases align to TRBD2. This CDR3 region has 15 residues. The V gene end was trimmed by 2 bases and the J gene end by 1 base; junction bases not matched to a gene: 2. Germline assignment: CDR1 MGHRA and CDR2 YSYEKL. CDR3 sequence reads: CASSQTSGRTDTQYF. The sequenced CDR3 bases are TGCGCCAGCAGCCAAACTAGCGGACGCACAGATACG.

Remarks on this clone: Sequencing ends 3 residues short of the CDR3 end; the germline J gene provides the rest. This chain connects TRBV6-2 or TRBV6-3 to TRBJ1-2; tentative D call: TRBD1 (5 bases). Germline V gene sequence: CDR1 MNHEY, CDR2 SVGEGT. This CDR3 comprises 14 residues. The sequenced part of the CDR3 DNA is TGTGCCAGCAGTTACGGCAGGGAACCTGACGAC. It encodes CASSYGREPDD. The whole CDR3 is CASSYGREPDDYTF.

This clone was seen repeatedly, ten times or more. The read finishes 3 residues shy of the CDR3 end, and the germline J gene is used to complete it. This chain links TRBV7-9 with TRBJ1-1, with D uncertain. Deletions cut 5 bases from V and 1 base from J, with 14 bases between. The CDR3 consists of 15 residues. The V gene's germline CDR1 is SEHNR and CDR2 FQNEAQ (reference sequence). CDR3 DNA, as far as it was read: TGTGCCAGCAGCGCCCCGCGACTGAGGAACACTGAA. Its translation: CASSAPRLRNTE. In full, the CDR3 is CASSAPRLRNTEAFF.

The table lists this clone with a few counts. From the germline J gene comes the end of the CDR3, since the read stops 3 residues before it. The chain links TRBV25-1 to TRBJ2-3; 9 bases map to TRBD2. This CDR3 has 16 residues. Per germline, CDR1 MGHDK and CDR2 SYGVNS. The V and J ends lost 5 bases and 6 bases, in that order; junction bases with no gene match: 12. Partial CDR3 DNA: TGTGCCAGCAGTAAAGACGGTAGCGGGAGCGGGGATACG. Residues: CASSKDGSGSGDT. The full CDR3 reads CASSKDGSGSGDTQYF.

The sample holds many counts of this clone. The missing CDR3 end, 3 residues past where the read stops, is filled in from the germline J gene. The rearrangement joins TRBV19 to TRBJ1-6; 8 nucleotides align to TRBD1. The germline CDR1 and CDR2 sequences are LNHDA and SQIVND (reference sequence). V lost 5 bases and J lost 12; bases outside the gene matches: 18. The CDR3 totals 17 residues. The CDR3 protein is CASSQLQGTGVFVPLHF. The part of the CDR3 DNA that was read is TGTGCCAGTAGTCAATTGCAAGGGACAGGAGTCTTTGTACCC.

This clone has a count of ten or more. The read ends 3 residues shy of where the CDR3 ends; the end is completed using the germline J gene. The rearrangement links TRBV29-1 to TRBJ2-1; 7 bases are shared with TRBD1. With 1 base clipped from V and 9 bases from J, the junction kept 9 bases outside the gene matches. This CDR3 comprises 14 residues. Germline CDR1 SQVTM, CDR2 ANQGSEA. Here the CDR3 reads CSVEGQGSTAEQFF. The part of the CDR3 DNA that was read is TGCAGCGTTGAAGGACAGGGAAGTACGGCTGAG.

This clone was seen more than once but under ten times. The read ends 3 residues early relative to the CDR3; the germline J gene fills the gap. This chain uses TRBV27 with TRBJ2-7; the D is unclear. V lost 8 bases, J lost 0 bases, and 5 bases lay in between. This CDR3 has 11 residues. Germline values: CDR1 MNHEY, CDR2 SMNVEV (reference sequence). The CDR3: CASGSSYEQYF. The sequenced CDR3 bases are TGTGCCAGCGGCAGCTCCTACGAG.